The source of this TCR beta chain is a study of neurological immune-mediated disorders. This clonotype was found many times. Every sequencing run drew on 15-18 subjects and yielded over 160 million TCR-beta sequences. Using its own MiXCR run on the 5' RACE reads, TCRdb lists one record per CDR3 protein. The repertoire holds under 85,000 distinct CDR3 sequences, about a tenth seen once, with around 1.8% in the top ten. The ends were cut back, 7 bases at V and 4 bases at J, with 14 bases in the middle. Germline-derived CDR1 and CDR2 are MNHEY and SVGAGI. This CDR3 region has 13 residues. The chain joins TRBV6-5 to TRBJ2-7, with D unresolved. The sample taken for sequencing was PBMCs. This sequence was found in a man aged 35 to 55 in good health. The CDR3, as DNA: TGTGCCAGCATTTCCCCCCCCCCTTACGAGCAGTACTTC. It codes for CASISPPPYEQYF.